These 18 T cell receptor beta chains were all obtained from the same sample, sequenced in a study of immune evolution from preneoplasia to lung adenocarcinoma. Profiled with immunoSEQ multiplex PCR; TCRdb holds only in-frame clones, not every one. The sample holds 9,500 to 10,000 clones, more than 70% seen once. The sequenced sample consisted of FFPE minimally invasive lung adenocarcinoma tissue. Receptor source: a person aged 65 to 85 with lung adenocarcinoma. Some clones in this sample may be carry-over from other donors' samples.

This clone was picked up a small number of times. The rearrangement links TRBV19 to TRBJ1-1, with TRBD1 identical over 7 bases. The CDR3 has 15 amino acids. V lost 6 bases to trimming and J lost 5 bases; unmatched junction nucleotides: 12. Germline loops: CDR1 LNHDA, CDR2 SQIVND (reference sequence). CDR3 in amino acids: CASRNTLRGRTEAFF. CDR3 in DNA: TGTGCCAGTAGAAACACTCTAAGGGGGCGGACTGAAGCTTTCTTT.

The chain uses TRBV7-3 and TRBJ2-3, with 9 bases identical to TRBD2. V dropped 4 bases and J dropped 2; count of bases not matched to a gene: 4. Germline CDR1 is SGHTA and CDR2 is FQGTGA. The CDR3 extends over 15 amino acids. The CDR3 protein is CASSSGTSTTDTQYF. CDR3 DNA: TGTGCCAGCAGCTCCGGGACTAGCACCACAGATACGCAGTATTTT.

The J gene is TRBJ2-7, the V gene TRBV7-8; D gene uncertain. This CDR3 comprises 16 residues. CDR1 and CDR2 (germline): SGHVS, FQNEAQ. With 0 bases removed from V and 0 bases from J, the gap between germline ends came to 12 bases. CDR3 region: CASSLALAESSYEQYF. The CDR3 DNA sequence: TGTGCCAGCAGCTTAGCGCTGGCGGAGAGCTCCTACGAGCAGTACTTC. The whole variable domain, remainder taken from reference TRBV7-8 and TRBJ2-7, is GAGVSQSPRYKVAKRGQDVALRCDPISGHVSLFWYQQALGQGPEFLTYFQNEAQLDKSGLPSDRFFAERPEGSVSTLKIQRTQQEDSAVYLCASSLALAESSYEQYFGPGTRLTVT.

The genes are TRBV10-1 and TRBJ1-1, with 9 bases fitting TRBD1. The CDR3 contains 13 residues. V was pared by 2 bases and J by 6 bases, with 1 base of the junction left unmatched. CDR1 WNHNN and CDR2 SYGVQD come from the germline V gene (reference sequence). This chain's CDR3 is CASSERQGAEAFF. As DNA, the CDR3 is TGCGCCAGCAGTGAGAGACAGGGGGCTGAAGCTTTCTTT.

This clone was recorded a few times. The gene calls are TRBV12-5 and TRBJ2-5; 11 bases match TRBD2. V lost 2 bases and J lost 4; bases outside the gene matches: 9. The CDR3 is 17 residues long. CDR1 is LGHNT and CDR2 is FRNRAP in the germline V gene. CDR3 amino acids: CASGLFLAGGAGETQYF. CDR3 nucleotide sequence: TGTGCTAGTGGTTTGTTCCTAGCGGGGGGCGCAGGAGAGACCCAGTACTTC.

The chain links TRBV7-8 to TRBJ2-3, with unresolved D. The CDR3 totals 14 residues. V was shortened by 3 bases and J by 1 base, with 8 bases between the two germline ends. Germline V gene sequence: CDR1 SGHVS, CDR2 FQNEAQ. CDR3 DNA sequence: TGTGCCAGCAGCTTTGCCGGAGGCACAGATACGCAGTATTTT. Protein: CASSFAGGTDTQYF.

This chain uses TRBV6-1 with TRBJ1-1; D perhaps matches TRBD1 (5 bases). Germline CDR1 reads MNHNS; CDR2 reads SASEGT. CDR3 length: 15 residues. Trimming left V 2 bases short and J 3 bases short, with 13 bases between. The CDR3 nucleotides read TGTGCCAGCAGTGAAATCGGGGGTGGATACACTGAAGCTTTCTTT. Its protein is CASSEIGGGYTEAFF.

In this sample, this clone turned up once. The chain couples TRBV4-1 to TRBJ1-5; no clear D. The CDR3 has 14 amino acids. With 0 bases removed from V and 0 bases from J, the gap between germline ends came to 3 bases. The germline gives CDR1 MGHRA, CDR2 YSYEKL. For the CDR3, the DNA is TGCGCCAGCAGCCAAGATGATAGCAATCAGCCCCAGCATTTT. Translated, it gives CASSQDDSNQPQHF.

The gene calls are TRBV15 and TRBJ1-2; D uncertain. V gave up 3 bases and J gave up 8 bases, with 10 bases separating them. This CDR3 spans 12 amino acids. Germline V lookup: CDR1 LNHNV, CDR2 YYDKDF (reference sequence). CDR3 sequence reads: CATSRAEGGYTF. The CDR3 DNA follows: TGTGCCACCAGCAGGGCAGAAGGGGGCTACACCTTC.

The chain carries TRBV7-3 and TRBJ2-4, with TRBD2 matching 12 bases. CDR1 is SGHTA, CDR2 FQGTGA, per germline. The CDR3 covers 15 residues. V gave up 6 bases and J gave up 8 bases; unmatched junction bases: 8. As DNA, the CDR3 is TGTGCCAGCAGTCCTAGCGGGAGGGCCGGGGACATTCAGTACTTC. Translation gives CASSPSGRAGDIQYF.

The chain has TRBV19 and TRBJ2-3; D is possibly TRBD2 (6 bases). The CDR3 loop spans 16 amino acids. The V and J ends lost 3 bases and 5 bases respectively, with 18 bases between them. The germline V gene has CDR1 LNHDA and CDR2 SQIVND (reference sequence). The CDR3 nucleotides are TGTGCCAGTAGTATCCATACGTCGGGAGCGAAAGATACGCAGTATTTT. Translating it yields CASSIHTSGAKDTQYF. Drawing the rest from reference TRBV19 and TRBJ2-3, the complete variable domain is DGGITQSPKYLFRKEGQNVTLSCEQNLNHDAMYWYRQDPGQGLRLIYYSQIVNDFQKGDIAEGYSVSREKKESFPLTVTSAQKNPTAFYLCASSIHTSGAKDTQYFGPGTRLTVL.

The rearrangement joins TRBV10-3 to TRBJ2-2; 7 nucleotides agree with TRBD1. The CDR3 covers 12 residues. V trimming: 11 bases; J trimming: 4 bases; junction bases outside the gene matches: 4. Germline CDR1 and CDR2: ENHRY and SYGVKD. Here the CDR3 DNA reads TGTGCCTCAACAGGGGTCACCGGGGAGCTGTTTTTT. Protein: CASTGVTGELFF.

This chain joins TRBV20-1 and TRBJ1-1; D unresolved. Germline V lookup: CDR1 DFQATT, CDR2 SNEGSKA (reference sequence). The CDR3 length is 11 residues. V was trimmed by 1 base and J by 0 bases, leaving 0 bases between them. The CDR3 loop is CSARVNTEAFF. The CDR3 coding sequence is TGCAGTGCTAGAGTGAACACTGAAGCTTTCTTT.

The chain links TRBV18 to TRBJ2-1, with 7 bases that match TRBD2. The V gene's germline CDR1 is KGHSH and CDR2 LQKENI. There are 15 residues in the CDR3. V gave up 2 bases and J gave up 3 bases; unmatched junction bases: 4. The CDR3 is CASSPRTSDYNEQFF. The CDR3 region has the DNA TGTGCCAGCTCACCAAGAACTAGCGACTACAATGAGCAGTTCTTC.

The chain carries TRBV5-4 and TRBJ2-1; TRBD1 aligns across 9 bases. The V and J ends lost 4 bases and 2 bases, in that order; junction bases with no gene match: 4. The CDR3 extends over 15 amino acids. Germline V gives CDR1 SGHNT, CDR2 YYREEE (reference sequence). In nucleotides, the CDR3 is TGTGCCAGCAGCCCCGGGACAGGGCCCTACAATGAGCAGTTCTTC. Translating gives CASSPGTGPYNEQFF.

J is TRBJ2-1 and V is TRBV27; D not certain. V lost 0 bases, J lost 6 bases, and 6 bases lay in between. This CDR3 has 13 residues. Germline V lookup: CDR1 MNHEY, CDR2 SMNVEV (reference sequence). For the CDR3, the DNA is TGTGCCAGCAGTTTATCTTCAACCAATGAGCAGTTCTTC. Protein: CASSLSSTNEQFF.

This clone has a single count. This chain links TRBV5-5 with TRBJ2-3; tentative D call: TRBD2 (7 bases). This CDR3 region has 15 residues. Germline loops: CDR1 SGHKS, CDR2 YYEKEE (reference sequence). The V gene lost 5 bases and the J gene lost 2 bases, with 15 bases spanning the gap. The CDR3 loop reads CASSFPGGHTDTQYF. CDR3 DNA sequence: TGTGCCAGCAGTTTCCCGGGGGGCCACACAGATACGCAGTATTTT.

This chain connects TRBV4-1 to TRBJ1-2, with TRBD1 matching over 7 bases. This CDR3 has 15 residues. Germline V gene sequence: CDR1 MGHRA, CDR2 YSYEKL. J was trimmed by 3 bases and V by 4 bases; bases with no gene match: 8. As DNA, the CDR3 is TGCGCCAGCAGCCTCAGAGCAGGGGGGGACTATGGCTACACCTTC. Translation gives CASSLRAGGDYGYTF.